The clone carrying this TCR beta chain was seen a single time. As yet, its antigen is unknown. The data were taken from a study of cytomegalovirus exposure and HLA in healthy donors. General observations from the study: Specific recognition of CMV antigens was confirmed in vitro for three chains (all CMV-associated). HLA alleles showed associations with about 15,000 TCR beta sequences in a later analysis, at a 0.05 false discovery rate.

The primer mix had 60 Vbeta and 13 Jbeta primers. Clones were sequenced by immunoSEQ multiplex PCR, and TCRdb holds only the in-frame ones, with some missing. Among roughly 150,000 clones, around 83% were seen once, and the ten largest hold 2% to 3%. This receptor was obtained from a man aged 25-40 years in good health and CMV-seropositive. Sequenced input: PBMCs.

In nucleotides, the CDR3 is TGTGCCAGCAGCTTGGGGACAGGGACGAACTATGGCTACACCTTC. This gives the protein CASSLGTGTNYGYTF. The rearrangement joins TRBV5-6 to TRBJ1-2, with 8 nucleotides matching TRBD1. This CDR3 contains 15 residues. Trimming removed 0 bases from V and 2 bases from J; junction bases left unmatched: 3. The germline CDR1 and CDR2 sequences are SGHDT and YYEEEE.